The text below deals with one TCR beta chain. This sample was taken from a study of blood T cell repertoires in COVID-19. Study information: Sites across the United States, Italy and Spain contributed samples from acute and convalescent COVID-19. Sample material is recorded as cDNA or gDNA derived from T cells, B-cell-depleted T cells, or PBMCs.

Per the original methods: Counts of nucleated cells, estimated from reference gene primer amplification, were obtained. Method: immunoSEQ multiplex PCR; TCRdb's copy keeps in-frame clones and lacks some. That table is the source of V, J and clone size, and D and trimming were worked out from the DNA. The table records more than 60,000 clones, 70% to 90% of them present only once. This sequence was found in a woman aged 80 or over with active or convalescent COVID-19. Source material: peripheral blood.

CDR3 residues: CASSLRGGTLGKDTQYF. In nucleotides, the CDR3 is TGTGCCAGCAGTTTAAGGGGGGGCACCTTGGGAAAAGATACGCAGTATTTT. The J gene is TRBJ2-3, the V gene TRBV27, with D maybe TRBD2 (7 bases). Germline assignment: CDR1 MNHEY and CDR2 SMNVEV (reference sequence). The CDR3 consists of 17 residues. Trimming took 2 bases from V and 5 from J, leaving 20 bases between them.